These 13 T cell receptor beta chains were sequenced from one sample in a study of early T cells in non-severe SARS-CoV-2 infection. TCRdb independently ran MiXCR on the 5' RACE reads; one entry per CDR3 protein. Among some 23,000 distinct CDR3 sequences listed, about 5.6% were seen once. The sample was whole blood. These receptor sequences come from an adult who was a healthcare worker with PCR-confirmed SARS-CoV-2 infection or an uninfected control (not recorded which).

This clonotype was recorded at least ten times. The chain recombines TRBV24-1 with TRBJ1-2; no clear D gene. The V end was cut by 4 bases, the J end by 2 bases, with 10 bases between. In germline, CDR1 is KGHDR, CDR2 SFDVKD. This CDR3 is built from 14 residues. Here the CDR3 DNA reads TGTGCCACCAGTGACAGAGTTCGAAACTATGGCTACACCTTC. This gives the protein CATSDRVRNYGYTF.

In this sample, this clonotype turned up a few times. The V call is TRBV6-6, the J call TRBJ2-2, with a weak D call TRBD2 (6 bases). Trimming stripped 5 bases from V and 7 bases from J, with 17 bases between. CDR1 and CDR2 (germline): MNHNY, SVGAGI (reference sequence). The CDR3 is 15 residues long. The CDR3 sequence is CASSRDLTSFGELFF. CDR3 DNA sequence: TGTGCCAGCAGTCGGGACTTAACGTCCTTCGGGGAGCTGTTTTTT.

There are many counts of this clonotype. This chain connects TRBV7-9 to TRBJ2-1; D is uncertain. The germline gives CDR1 SEHNR, CDR2 FQNEAQ (reference sequence). The CDR3 has 13 amino acids. V gave up 3 bases and J gave up 9 bases, with 12 bases separating them. In DNA form, the CDR3 reads TGTGCCAGCAGCTTCCAGACCGTTGGTGAGCAGTTCTTC. It codes for CASSFQTVGEQFF.

This clonotype was counted at least ten times. This chain connects TRBV5-4 to TRBJ2-1, with 7 bases fitting TRBD2. Germline V gene data show CDR1 as SGHNT and CDR2 as YYREEE (reference sequence). The V gene end was trimmed by 0 bases and the J gene end by 5 bases; junction bases not matched to a gene: 5. The CDR3 extends over 15 amino acids. CDR3 DNA: TGTGCCAGCAGCTTGGGGTCTAGCGGAGACAATGAGCAGTTCTTC. This codes for CASSLGSSGDNEQFF. Supplemented by reference TRBV5-4 and TRBJ2-1, the full variable domain reads ETGVTQSPTHLIKTRGQQVTLRCSSQSGHNTVSWYQQALGQGPQFIFQYYREEENGRGNFPPRFSGLQFPNYSSELNVNALELDDSALYLCASSLGSSGDNEQFFGPGTRLTVL.

This clonotype was seen repeatedly, ten times or more. The gene calls are TRBV7-2 and TRBJ1-4; the D gene is possibly TRBD1 (5 bases). The CDR3 runs 17 residues. Germline V gene lookup returns CDR1 SGHTA and CDR2 FQGNSA. V lost 5 bases to trimming and J lost 2 bases, with 18 bases between them. DNA of the CDR3: TGTGCCAGCAGCACACTAAGGGGAATGGGGACTAATGAAAAACTGTTTTTT. This gives the protein CASSTLRGMGTNEKLFF.

This clonotype was picked up many times. The chain links TRBV9 to TRBJ1-2, with 9 bases matching TRBD1. The CDR3 is 13 amino acids. The germline V gene encodes CDR1 SGDLS and CDR2 YYNGEE. J gave up 5 bases and V 4 bases, and 3 bases lay outside the gene matches. The CDR3 region has the DNA TGTGCCAGCAGCCGGGACAGGGATTATGGCTACACCTTC. Translated, it gives CASSRDRDYGYTF.

This clonotype has a count of ten or more. The chain joins TRBV5-1 to TRBJ2-5; either TRBD1 or TRBD2 may supply D (6 bases each). In germline, CDR1 is SGHRS, CDR2 YFSETQ. Trimming removed 1 base from V and 4 bases from J, with 17 bases in between. CDR3 length: 16 residues. The CDR3 spells CASSLHGGGVGETQYF. Written as DNA, the CDR3 is TGCGCCAGCAGCTTGCACGGGGGCGGTGTAGGAGAGACCCAGTACTTC. The entire variable domain, with the rest obtained from reference TRBV5-1 and TRBJ2-5, is as follows: KAGVTQTPRYLIKTRGQQVTLSCSPISGHRSVSWYQQTPGQGLQFLFEYFSETQRNKGNFPGRFSGRQFSNSRSEMNVSTLELGDSALYLCASSLHGGGVGETQYFGPGTRLLVL.

This clonotype was counted ten times or more. The V gene is TRBV20-1, the J gene TRBJ2-1, with 13 bases lining up with TRBD2. The CDR3 is 17 residues long. Losses at the gene ends were 2 bases for V and 8 bases for J; bases not matched to a gene: 12. Germline assignment: CDR1 DFQATT and CDR2 SNEGSKA (reference sequence). The CDR3 DNA sequence: TGCAGTGCTAGACCCAGGACTAGCGGGAGTGTTTACCATGAGCAGTTCTTC. Its translation is CSARPRTSGSVYHEQFF.

There are many counts of this clonotype. The V gene is TRBV11-3, the J gene TRBJ2-1; possibly TRBD2 for D (6 bases). The CDR3 is made up of 12 amino acids. The V and J ends lost 6 bases and 7 bases respectively, with 10 bases between them. Germline CDR1 is SGHNT and CDR2 is YENEEA. CDR3 region: CASSYSGNEQFF. The CDR3 region has the DNA TGTGCCAGCAGTTATAGCGGAAATGAGCAGTTCTTC.

This clonotype was seen many times. The chain joins TRBV24-1 to TRBJ2-3, with 14 bases that match TRBD2. The germline CDR1 and CDR2 sequences are KGHDR and SFDVKD. This CDR3 spans 16 amino acids. Trimming removed 3 bases from V and 7 bases from J; junction bases left unmatched: 5. CDR3 nucleotides: TGTGCCACCAGTGATCGACTAGCGGGAGGGCCAAATACGCAGTATTTT. This gives the protein CATSDRLAGGPNTQYF.

In this sample, this clonotype turned up many times. The V and J genes are TRBV18 and TRBJ1-6; 7 nucleotides match TRBD1. Looked up from germline, CDR1 is KGHSH and CDR2 is LQKENI. With 9 bases clipped from V and 8 bases from J, the junction kept 7 bases outside the gene matches. This CDR3 contains 13 residues. CDR3 region: CASTGQEDSPLHF. Written as DNA, the CDR3 is TGTGCCAGTACCGGACAGGAGGATTCACCCCTCCACTTT.

In its sample, this clonotype was seen many times. J is TRBJ2-7 and V is TRBV25-1; weak D call: TRBD2 (5 bases). CDR3 length: 16 amino acids. Germline CDR1 and CDR2: MGHDK and SYGVNS. V was trimmed by 6 bases and J by 3 bases, leaving 21 bases between them. This chain's CDR3 is CASRQAGNADFYEQYV. As DNA, the CDR3 is TGTGCCAGCAGGCAAGCCGGGAATGCGGATTTCTACGAGCAGTACGTC.

This clonotype has more than one count but fewer than ten. V is TRBV28 and J is TRBJ2-5; the D is unclear. Trimming stripped 6 bases from V and 4 bases from J, with 6 bases between. The CDR3 runs 11 residues. CDR1 and CDR2 (germline): MDHEN, SYDVKM. The CDR3 nucleotides read TGTGCCAGCAGATCAGTAGAGACCCAGTACTTC. Protein: CASRSVETQYF.